This is a list of T cell receptor beta chains from one sample in a study of T cells in Graves' hyperthyroidism and ophthalmopathy. One entry per CDR3 protein results from TCRdb running MiXCR on the multiplex PCR reads. This sample carries some 210,000 distinct CDR3 sequences, roughly a sixth of them seen once, and the ten largest clones take roughly 50%. Sequenced sample: blood. These receptors were taken from a man aged 45-65 years with Graves' hyperthyroidism. The CDR3 runs from the conserved cysteine through the conserved F or W. A D gene is named only where the DNA matches it firmly. Clone size is shown for a subset of rows, as once, few, many or a class of expanded clone.

len	v_gene	abundance	d_gene	j_gene	CDR3nt	CDR3aa
16	TRBV5-1	many	.	TRBJ1-4	TGCGCCAGCAGCCGCGGGTCCAAAGGTGGTAATGAAAAACTGTTTTTT	CASSRGSKGGNEKLFF
15	TRBV7-9	many	.	TRBJ2-7	TGTGCCAGCAGCTTAGGGTGGGCAAATACCTACGAGCAGTACTTC	CASSLGWANTYEQYF
15	TRBV4-3	.	.	TRBJ1-2	TGCGCCAGCAGCCAAGATCTTGGAGCCTACTATGGCTACACCTTC	CASSQDLGAYYGYTF
21	TRBV6-2/TRBV6-3	.	.	TRBJ1-6	TGTGCCAGCAGCCCTACCGGTACAGGGTTGGGGTCTGCCAGGAGGAATTCACCCCTCCACTTT	CASSPTGTGLGSARRNSPLHF
13	TRBV2	many	TRBD1	TRBJ1-2	TGTGCCAGCAGAACAGACAGGGGTTTTGGCTACACCTTC	CASRTDRGFGYTF
14	TRBV5-1	few	.	TRBJ2-2	TGCGCCAGCAGCTATTACACCAACACCGGGGAGCTGTTTTTT	CASSYYTNTGELFF
15	TRBV5-1	few	TRBD1	TRBJ1-2	TGCGCCAGCAGCCTGGGACAGGGGGCCGTCTATGGCTACACCTTC	CASSLGQGAVYGYTF
14	TRBV5-1	many	TRBD1	TRBJ1-5	TGCGCCAGCAGCGTGGGATCAGGGGGTCAGCCCCAGCATTTT	CASSVGSGGQPQHF
12	TRBV3-1	.	.	TRBJ2-1	TGTGCCAGCGGGGGACGGGTGAATGAGCAGTTCTTC	CASGGRVNEQFF
13	TRBV28	.	TRBD1	TRBJ1-5	TGTGCCAGCCAGGGACAGCGCAATCAGCCCCAGCATTTT	CASQGQRNQPQHF
15	TRBV18	many	TRBD2	TRBJ2-7	TGTGCCAGCTCACCGGGAGAACGGGAGGGATACGAGCAGTACTTC	CASSPGEREGYEQYF
15	TRBV18	many	.	TRBJ1-4	TGTGCCAGCTCACCTACCGGCGGTATGGTCGGAAAACTGTTTTTT	CASSPTGGMVGKLFF
16	TRBV5-1	few	.	TRBJ2-3	TGCGCCAGCAGCTTTGGACTCAAGAAACGCACAGATACGCAGTATTTT	CASSFGLKKRTDTQYF
15	TRBV24-1	many	TRBD2	TRBJ2-1	TGTGCCACCAGTGACTGGGACTACTCGGGCAATGAGCAGTTCTTC	CATSDWDYSGNEQFF
12	TRBV2	many	.	TRBJ2-5	TGTGCCAGCACGCTGGCACAAGAGACCCAGTACTTC	CASTLAQETQYF
17	TRBV4-1	.	TRBD2	TRBJ2-7	TGCGCCAGCAGCCAAGAGGCGGGACTAGCGGGTCGGTACGAGCAGTACTTC	CASSQEAGLAGRYEQYF
14	TRBV28	many	.	TRBJ2-5	TGTGCCAGCAGTTTGGTGGGTCTCCGGGGGACCCAGTACTTC	CASSLVGLRGTQYF
16	TRBV14	few	TRBD1	TRBJ2-5	TGTGCCAGCAGCCCGCCGCCAGGGGGCTTTAGAGGGACCCAGTACTTC	CASSPPPGGFRGTQYF
16	TRBV7-8	many	.	TRBJ1-5	TGTGCCAGCAGCTTAGAAATAGGTCGAAGCAATCAGCCCCAGCATTTT	CASSLEIGRSNQPQHF
14	TRBV12-5	many	.	TRBJ1-4	TGTGCTAGAAGGGGGGGGACTGGGGATGAAAAACTGTTTTTT	CARRGGTGDEKLFF
14	TRBV20-1	few	.	TRBJ1-5	TGCAGTGCTAGAGATCTTGGGGGCGGTCAGCCCCAGCATTTT	CSARDLGGGQPQHF
13	TRBV2	few	.	TRBJ2-5	TGTGCCAGTTACCCCGGGACCCAAGAGACCCAGTACTTC	CASYPGTQETQYF
14	TRBV11-1	.	TRBD1	TRBJ2-2	TGTGCCAGCAGCTTTACAGGGGGCGCCGGGGAGCTGTTTTTT	CASSFTGGAGELFF
13	TRBV2	many	.	TRBJ2-2	TGTGCCAGCGTAATACAGGACACCGGGGAGCTGTTTTTT	CASVIQDTGELFF
14	TRBV28	many	TRBD1	TRBJ1-4	TGTGCCAGCAGGGGGACAGGGAACGATGAAAAACTGTTTTTT	CASRGTGNDEKLFF
15	TRBV6-2/TRBV6-3	.	TRBD2	TRBJ2-2	TGTGCCAGTGGTAAAAGCGGGGGACTCACCGGGGAGCTGTTTTTT	CASGKSGGLTGELFF
13	TRBV10-3	.	.	TRBJ1-1	TGTGCCATCAGTGATCTTCAGGCCTCGGGGGCTTTCTTT	CAISDLQASGAFF
15	TRBV9	.	TRBD2	TRBJ2-3	TGTGCCAGCAGCGTATTGGGCGGGAGCGCAGATACGCAGTATTTT	CASSVLGGSADTQYF
14	TRBV10-3	many	TRBD2	TRBJ2-5	TGTGCCATCAGTCGGACTAGCGTGGTGGAGACCCAGTACTTC	CAISRTSVVETQYF
11	TRBV5-8	few	.	TRBJ1-6	TGTGCCAGCAGCTCCCCTTCACCCCTCCACTTT	CASSSPSPLHF
15	TRBV6-2/TRBV6-3	.	.	TRBJ1-3	TGTGCCAGCACCCCAAGTGGATTCTCTGGAAACACCACATATTTT	CASTPSGFSGNTTYF
12	TRBV30	many	TRBD2	TRBJ2-5	TGTGCCTGGACTAGCGGGAGTGAGACCCAGTACTTC	CAWTSGSETQYF
16	TRBV28	many	TRBD1	TRBJ1-2	TGTGCCAGCAGGCCACCTTTGGGACAGGGGGCAGGTGGCTACACCTTC	CASRPPLGQGAGGYTF
12	TRBV6-2/TRBV6-3	many	.	TRBJ1-5	TGTGCCACCACAAATAGCAATCAGCCCCAGCATTTT	CATTNSNQPQHF
13	TRBV12-3/TRBV12-4	many	TRBD2	TRBJ2-3	TGTGCCAGCAGCTGGACTAGCGTGGATACGCAGTATTTT	CASSWTSVDTQYF
17	TRBV13	few	.	TRBJ1-5	TGTGCCAGCAGCTGGGGGGTCTCGGGGTATAGCAATCAGCCCCAGCATTTT	CASSWGVSGYSNQPQHF
14	TRBV28	many	.	TRBJ2-7	TGTGCCAGCAGTTTTCGGCAGGCCCCGTACGAGCAGTACTTC	CASSFRQAPYEQYF
12	TRBV12-3/TRBV12-4	many	.	TRBJ2-1	TGTGCCAGCAGTTTATATGGACGCGAGCAGTTCTTC	CASSLYGREQFF
17	TRBV25-1	.	.	TRBJ1-1	TGTGCCAGCAAAGAAGGGATGGGGCAGATTATGAACACTGAAGCTTTCTTT	CASKEGMGQIMNTEAFF
14	TRBV13	many	.	TRBJ1-5	TGTGCCAGCAGCTTCTCCAGGGGCCATCAGCCCCAGCATTTT	CASSFSRGHQPQHF
14	TRBV4-3	few	TRBD2	TRBJ2-7	TGCGCCAGCAGCCAAGTCCTAGGTGGGAGGGAACAGTACTTC	CASSQVLGGREQYF
15	TRBV5-1	.	TRBD1	TRBJ2-2	TGCGCCAGCAGCACGGGACAGGGCGGTACCGGGGAGCTGTTTTTT	CASSTGQGGTGELFF
13	TRBV27	many	.	TRBJ2-7	TGTGCCAGCAGTTTACGGGGGCCTTACGAGCAGTACTTC	CASSLRGPYEQYF
19	TRBV5-1	many	.	TRBJ2-3	TGCGCCAGCAGCTTCAAGCCCAAGGACATTTCATCGGTTGCAGATACGCAGTATTTT	CASSFKPKDISSVADTQYF
16	TRBV18	.	.	TRBJ2-6	TGTGCCAGCTCACCGGTAGATTCCTCTGGGGCCAACGTCCTGACTTTC	CASSPVDSSGANVLTF
14	TRBV11-3	many	.	TRBJ2-1	TGTGCCAGCAGCGATCCGATCTTTTACAATGAGCAGTTCTTC	CASSDPIFYNEQFF
16	TRBV19	.	TRBD1	TRBJ1-1	TGTGCCAGTAGTATTCTACAGGGGGCCCTGAACACTGAAGCTTTCTTT	CASSILQGALNTEAFF
13	TRBV5-1	few	.	TRBJ1-1	TGCGCCAGCAGCTTGGGGGACACGTATGAAGCTTTCTTT	CASSLGDTYEAFF
13	TRBV10-3	.	.	TRBJ2-7	TGTGCCATCAGTGATCGGGGGGCGGCCGAGCAGTACTTC	CAISDRGAAEQYF
15	TRBV6-1	few	.	TRBJ2-5	TGTGCCAGCAGTGAAGCGGCTGGCGACCAAGAGACCCAGTACTTC	CASSEAAGDQETQYF
12	TRBV20-1	many	.	TRBJ2-5	TGCAGTGCTAGATTCATCGTAGAGACCCAGTACTTC	CSARFIVETQYF
15	TRBV11-2	few	.	TRBJ1-5	TGTGCCAGCAGCTTAGATCGGGGGGGCAATCAGCCCCAGCATTTT	CASSLDRGGNQPQHF
12	TRBV10-3	few	.	TRBJ2-3	TGTGCCATCAGTGAGTCGGCAGATACGCAGTATTTT	CAISESADTQYF
17	TRBV4-3	.	TRBD1	TRBJ2-3	TGCGCCAGCAGCCAAGAACAGGGGGGAGGAGGTGCAGATACGCAGTATTTT	CASSQEQGGGGADTQYF
15	TRBV12-3/TRBV12-4	many	TRBD2	TRBJ2-3	TGTGCCAGCAGTTTATCGGCGGGAGTTGGGAATACGCAGTATTTT	CASSLSAGVGNTQYF